A single sample gave rise to the 30 T cell receptor beta chains below, sequenced in a study of blood T cell repertoires in COVID-19. Libraries were prepared by immunoSEQ multiplex PCR; TCRdb keeps only in-frame clonotypes and omits some of them. The table includes fewer than 250,000 clones, around 84% detected once. Sequencing used peripheral blood. Receptors originate from a man aged 55 to 69 with acute or convalescent COVID-19.

The chain uses TRBV29-1 and TRBJ1-1, with a possible D match to TRBD1 (5 bases). Trimming pared 7 bases from V and 1 base from J, leaving 13 bases between. The V gene's germline CDR1 is SQVTM and CDR2 ANQGSEA. The CDR3 is 13 residues long. The CDR3 DNA follows: TGCAGCGGTCACGTGGGGGGGAACACTGAAGCTTTCTTT. Amino acids: CSGHVGGNTEAFF.

This clone was seen only a few times. The chain employs TRBV6-5 and TRBJ1-5; 10 bases are shared with TRBD1. Germline V gene data show CDR1 as MNHEY and CDR2 as SVGAGI. V lost 7 bases to trimming and J lost 7 bases; unmatched junction nucleotides: 7. The CDR3 is made up of 14 amino acids. CDR3: CASTGTGDWQPQHF. CDR3 nucleotides: TGTGCCAGCACCGGGACAGGGGATTGGCAGCCCCAGCATTTT.

This clone was detected a few times. The chain joins TRBV28 to TRBJ2-5; D remains ambiguous. The V end lost 8 bases, the J end lost 2 bases, and 15 bases lay between the germline ends. In germline, CDR1 is MDHEN, CDR2 SYDVKM. The CDR3 runs to 14 residues. The CDR3 spells CASAEGENQETQYF. The CDR3 region has the DNA TGTGCCAGCGCCGAAGGAGAAAATCAAGAGACCCAGTACTTC.

This chain joins TRBV5-6 and TRBJ2-7; TRBD1 matches at 9 bases. This CDR3 has 15 residues. Germline V gene data show CDR1 as SGHDT and CDR2 as YYEEEE. With 4 bases clipped from V and 4 bases from J, the junction kept 9 bases outside the gene matches. The CDR3 DNA reads TGTGCCAGCAGCCTAGGGACAGGGATAGGATACGAGCAGTACTTC. Translating gives CASSLGTGIGYEQYF.

The gene calls are TRBV5-4 and TRBJ2-5; tentatively, D is TRBD2 (5 bases). CDR1 is SGHNT and CDR2 is YYREEE in the germline V gene (reference sequence). V was trimmed by 2 bases and J by 4 bases, leaving 15 bases between them. This CDR3 comprises 15 residues. The CDR3 protein is CASSLIDSEGETQYF. The CDR3 bases are TGTGCCAGCAGCTTAATTGATAGCGAAGGAGAGACCCAGTACTTC. The complete variable domain, with remaining parts taken from reference TRBV5-4 and TRBJ2-5, reads ETGVTQSPTHLIKTRGQQVTLRCSSQSGHNTVSWYQQALGQGPQFIFQYYREEENGRGNFPPRFSGLQFPNYSSELNVNALELDDSALYLCASSLIDSEGETQYFGPGTRLLVL.

The genes are TRBV3-1 (or the pseudogene TRBV3-2) and TRBJ1-5, with 12 nucleotides matching TRBD1. The CDR3 has 14 residues. CDR1 is LGHDT, CDR2 YNNKEL, per germline (reference sequence). V lost 8 bases, J lost 5 bases, and 4 bases stayed unmatched. CDR3 amino acids: CASGDRGRDQPQHF. CDR3 nucleotide sequence: TGTGCCAGCGGGGACAGGGGGCGCGATCAGCCCCAGCATTTT.

The chain recombines TRBV11-2 with TRBJ2-4, with 7 positions matching TRBD2. With V trimmed by 3 bases and J by 3 bases, 8 bases remained unmatched. Germline assignment: CDR1 SGHAT and CDR2 FQNNGV. The CDR3 is made up of 16 amino acids. Here the CDR3 reads CASSFPWGGGKNIQYF. The CDR3 DNA reads TGTGCCAGCAGCTTCCCTTGGGGGGGAGGCAAAAACATTCAGTACTTC.

Points on this clone: The germline gene is not matched at one end of the junction; a read error may be the cause. V gene TRBV18 combines with J gene TRBJ1-1; TRBD1 matches 10 bases. The CDR3 length is 17 residues. The germline CDR1 and CDR2 sequences are KGHSH and LQKENI. The CDR3 spells CASSPRQGAFMNTEAFF. The CDR3 DNA follows: TGTGCCAGCTCGCCACGACAGGGGGCTTTCATGAACACTGAAGCTTTCTTT.

The J gene is TRBJ1-4, the V gene TRBV3-1 (or the pseudogene TRBV3-2); tentatively, D is TRBD1 (5 bases). Germline V gives CDR1 LGHDT, CDR2 YNNKEL (reference sequence). The V end lost 1 base, the J end lost 4 bases, and 10 bases lay between the germline ends. The CDR3 is 15 amino acids. The CDR3 DNA reads as TGTGCCAGCAGCCAAGTTGGAGGGGTTAATGAAAAACTGTTTTTT. Translated: CASSQVGGVNEKLFF.

The chain carries TRBV20-1 and TRBJ2-5, with a possible D match to TRBD2 (5 bases). The CDR3 is 11 residues long. Germline values: CDR1 DFQATT, CDR2 SNEGSKA (reference sequence). This CDR3 reads CRVAGQETQYF. The CDR3 nucleotides are TGCAGGGTCGCGGGCCAAGAGACCCAGTACTTC.

The gene calls are TRBV10-3 and TRBJ2-4; 11 positions agree with TRBD1. Germline-derived CDR1 and CDR2 are ENHRY and SYGVKD. This CDR3 region has 14 residues. V gave up 6 bases and J gave up 7 bases; unmatched junction bases: 5. The CDR3, as DNA: TGTGCCATCAGCGGGACAGGGGGACTCAACATTCAGTACTTC. This translates into CAISGTGGLNIQYF.

The J gene is TRBJ1-1, the V gene TRBV28, with TRBD1 matching 8 bases. Germline values: CDR1 MDHEN, CDR2 SYDVKM. Trimming removed 4 bases from V and 6 bases from J; junction bases left unmatched: 10. This CDR3 region has 15 residues. The CDR3 nucleotides read TGTGCCAGCAGTTCCCTGACAGGGGTTTTCCCTGAAGCTTTCTTT. Translation: CASSSLTGVFPEAFF.

The genes are TRBV24-1 and TRBJ2-3; 13 bases are a match to TRBD2. J gave up 6 bases and V 9 bases, and 11 bases lay outside the gene matches. The CDR3 sequence is 16 residues long. The germline CDR1 and CDR2 sequences are KGHDR and SFDVKD. The CDR3 spells CATAARTSGGLDTQYF. The CDR3 DNA is TGTGCCACCGCCGCCCGGACTAGCGGGGGCTTGGATACGCAGTATTTT.

The gene calls are TRBV9 and TRBJ2-5, with 13 bases that match TRBD2. Germline values: CDR1 SGDLS, CDR2 YYNGEE. This CDR3 spans 15 amino acids. V trimming: 4 bases; J trimming: 7 bases; junction bases outside the gene matches: 7. The CDR3 sequence: CASSPRTSGGRTQYF. The CDR3 DNA is TGTGCCAGCAGCCCGCGGACTAGCGGGGGCAGGACCCAGTACTTC.

J is TRBJ2-4 and V is TRBV6-1; the match to TRBD1 covers 7 bases. CDR3 size: 17 residues. V shed 4 bases and J 0 bases; nucleotides not matched to a gene: 9. The V gene's germline CDR1 is MNHNS and CDR2 SASEGT. This CDR3 is CASSATWDSLAKNIQYF. Here the CDR3 DNA reads TGTGCCAGCAGTGCAACTTGGGACAGTCTAGCCAAAAACATTCAGTACTTC.

The rearrangement uses TRBV20-1 and TRBJ2-1; tentative D call: TRBD1 (7 bases). The V end was cut by 3 bases, the J end by 7 bases, with 19 bases between. Germline lookup yields CDR1 DFQATT and CDR2 SNEGSKA (reference sequence). The CDR3 totals 15 residues. The CDR3 here is CSASGTVTGRNEQFF. For the CDR3, the DNA is TGCAGTGCTAGTGGGACTGTGACAGGGCGTAATGAGCAGTTCTTC.

The chain employs TRBV6-5 and TRBJ1-1, with D possibly matching TRBD1 (5 bases). Trimming took 5 bases from V and 8 from J, leaving 15 bases between them. This CDR3 contains 13 residues. Germline assignment: CDR1 MNHEY and CDR2 SVGAGI. CDR3 nucleotide sequence: TGTGCCAGCAGTCTAACATGGGGGGGGGAAGCTTTCTTT. Amino acid sequence: CASSLTWGGEAFF.

The V call is TRBV7-2, the J call TRBJ2-5; 9 nucleotides line up with TRBD2. The CDR3 is 16 amino acids. V lost 1 base and J lost 1; bases outside the gene matches: 4. From germline, CDR1 is SGHTA and CDR2 FQGNSA. This chain's CDR3 is CASSLGRRGGQETQYF. The CDR3 DNA is TGTGCCAGCAGCTTAGGCCGGCGGGGGGGCCAAGAGACCCAGTACTTC.

J is TRBJ2-3 and V is TRBV7-9, with 9 bases lining up with TRBD2. The junction had 3 bases not matched to a gene; V was cut back by 5 bases and J by 3 bases. This CDR3 has 14 amino acids. CDR1 and CDR2 (germline): SEHNR, FQNEAQ (reference sequence). The chain's CDR3 is CASSPGLATDTQYF. The CDR3 DNA is TGTGCCAGCAGCCCAGGACTAGCGACAGATACGCAGTATTTT.

The J gene is TRBJ1-1, the V gene TRBV4-3, with D tentatively TRBD1 (5 bases). V shed 4 bases and J shed 1 base, with 13 bases lying between them. The CDR3 covers 15 residues. CDR1 and CDR2 (germline): LGHNA, YSLEER. This chain's CDR3 is CASSLGGGRNTEAFF. The CDR3 DNA reads as TGCGCCAGCAGCCTAGGCGGGGGGAGGAACACTGAAGCTTTCTTT.

For this clone: This is likely a read error, given that the CDR3 carries no conserved phenylalanine or tryptophan at its end. The chain is built from TRBV5-1 and TRBJ1-1, with 8 positions matching TRBD1. The germline gives CDR1 SGHRS, CDR2 YFSETQ. The length of the CDR3 is 15 residues. J gave up 2 bases and V 2 bases, and 5 bases lay outside the gene matches. The chain's CDR3 is CASSFVSGGNTEAFI. DNA of the CDR3: TGCGCCAGCAGCTTTGTGTCAGGGGGCAACACTGAAGCTTTCATT.

In DNA, the CDR3 is TGTGCCAGCACACCGGGACAGGGGGCTAGGACTGAAGCTTTCTTT. Its translation is CASTPGQGARTEAFF. The J gene is TRBJ1-1, the V gene TRBV27; 12 nucleotides agree with TRBD1. The V gene's germline CDR1 is MNHEY and CDR2 SMNVEV (reference sequence). The CDR3 loop spans 15 amino acids. J was trimmed by 5 bases and V by 7 bases; bases with no gene match: 8.

The J gene is TRBJ2-5, the V gene TRBV6-5; 7 bases are shared with TRBD2. V shed 4 bases and J 5 bases; nucleotides not matched to a gene: 10. This CDR3 comprises 15 residues. Germline CDR1 reads MNHEY; CDR2 reads SVGAGI. CDR3 coding DNA: TGTGCCAGCAGTTCCTGGGGAGGGGTGCGGGAGACCCAGTACTTC. Translation gives CASSSWGGVRETQYF.

This clone turned up a few times. The rearrangement links TRBV7-8 to TRBJ1-1; TRBD1 aligns across 10 bases. Trimming took 2 bases from V and 4 from J; bases not matched to a gene: 7. The CDR3 contains 16 residues. Germline CDR1 is SGHVS and CDR2 is FQNEAQ. CDR3 loop: CASSLRTGGVSTEAFF. As DNA, the CDR3 is TGTGCCAGCAGCTTAAGGACAGGGGGGGTGAGCACTGAAGCTTTCTTT.

V is TRBV7-3 and J is TRBJ2-5; 9 bases are a match to TRBD2. Trimming removed 1 base from V and 4 bases from J; junction bases left unmatched: 7. Germline V lookup: CDR1 SGHTA, CDR2 FQGTGA. There are 16 residues in the CDR3. The CDR3 DNA sequence: TGTGCCAGCAGCTTAATCATGGCGGGGGGGCCAGAGACCCAGTACTTC. Protein: CASSLIMAGGPETQYF.

The rearrangement links TRBV5-1 to TRBJ2-5; 8 bases are shared with TRBD1. The CDR3 spans 13 residues. Germline trimming cut 3 bases from V and 5 bases from J; bases unmatched to any gene: 3. Germline CDR1 reads SGHRS; CDR2 reads YFSETQ. The CDR3 loop is CASSSDRGETQYF. The DNA for the CDR3 is TGCGCCAGCAGCTCCGACAGGGGTGAGACCCAGTACTTC.

This clone appeared a single time. The J gene is TRBJ2-7, the V gene TRBV6-1, with 7 bases fitting TRBD1. Germline loops: CDR1 MNHNS, CDR2 SASEGT. The CDR3 is 15 residues long. The ends lost 2 bases at V and 0 bases at J; junction bases unmatched: 4. The CDR3 region has the DNA TGTGCCAGCAGTGAACTACAGGGGATCTCCTACGAGCAGTACTTC. Translating it yields CASSELQGISYEQYF.

In this sample, this clone turned up a few times. The chain is built from TRBV19 and TRBJ2-1; the D is unclear. This CDR3 is built from 14 residues. The ends were cut back, 1 base at V and 9 bases at J, with 13 bases in the middle. Germline lookup yields CDR1 LNHDA and CDR2 SQIVND (reference sequence). CDR3 loop: CASSIGVVTGEQFF. The CDR3 coding sequence is TGTGCCAGTAGTATAGGTGTCGTGACGGGTGAGCAGTTCTTC.

This chain joins TRBV13 and TRBJ1-4; D possibly corresponds to TRBD1 (6 bases). The DNA matches TRBJ2-2 better at its end, which makes the J call doubtful. Germline CDR1 is PRHDT and CDR2 is FYEKMQ (reference sequence). CDR3 length: 12 amino acids. The CDR3 sequence is CASSRGQGELFF. The CDR3 bases are TGTGCCAGCAGCCGTGGACAGGGGGAGCTGTTTTTT.

The rearrangement links TRBV7-6 to TRBJ2-7, with D possibly TRBD1 on 5 matching bases. Germline CDR1 and CDR2: SGHVS and FNYEAQ. This CDR3 contains 15 residues. V was trimmed by 7 bases and J by 4 bases, leaving 20 bases between them. CDR3 coding DNA: TGTGCCAGCACCCCGGGCGCAGGGCCCCTTTACGAGCAGTACTTC. It codes for CASTPGAGPLYEQYF.